A few counts support the clone carrying this T cell receptor beta chain. What it binds is unknown. Next came a second PCR, run for about 7 to 12 cycles, which used a sample-barcoded 5' primer along with a J-beta primer mix. With 12 random nucleotides, a template-switch adaptor tagged each individual cDNA molecule. TCRdb analysed the 5' RACE reads with MiXCR anew, one entry per CDR3 protein. The data contain 1.2 million to 1.5 million distinct CDR3 sequences, approximately 63% of them singletons. These data are taken from a study of blood T cells in healthy people across ages. Study details: In model experiments, template switching was able to capture about one barcoded beta molecule for every two T cells that were present.

Study observations and caveats: Donor CMV status, an unknown factor, possibly confounded changes in expanded clonotypes.

The CDR3 contains 15 residues. With 5 bases removed from V and 0 bases from J, the gap between germline ends came to 13 bases. The J gene is TRBJ1-1, the V gene TRBV12-3 or TRBV12-4; D unresolved. The specimen was blood. The clonotype originates from a man between 18 and 35 years old in good health. CDR3 protein: CASSPPAALNTEAFF. CDR3 coding DNA: TGTGCCAGCAGTCCCCCGGCGGCCTTGAACACTGAAGCTTTCTTT.